One sample yielded the 3 T cell receptor beta chains listed below, sequenced in a study of blood T cell repertoires in COVID-19. Measured with immunoSEQ multiplex PCR; TCRdb has only the in-frame clones, and not every one. The sample consists of tens of thousands of clones, around nine tenths of them appearing once. Sequenced sample: peripheral blood. The receptors originated from a woman aged 55-70 years with active COVID-19.

The chain joins TRBV5-5 to TRBJ2-7, with TRBD1 identical over 9 bases. There are 16 residues in the CDR3. Trimming took 0 bases from V and 2 from J; bases not matched to a gene: 6. Germline CDR1 is SGHKS and CDR2 is YYEKEE (reference sequence). Written as DNA, the CDR3 is TGTGCCAGCAGCTTGGTTTGGGACAGGGTTACCTACGAGCAGTACTTC. Translated, it gives CASSLVWDRVTYEQYF.

The CDR3 sequence is CASSVDRVGQPQHF. The CDR3 region has the DNA TGTGCCAGCAGTGTCGACAGGGTGGGTCAGCCCCAGCATTTT. The chain uses TRBV2 and TRBJ1-5, with 7 bases lining up with TRBD1. The germline V gene has CDR1 SNHLY and CDR2 FYNNEI. The J segment lost 6 bases and the V segment lost 4 bases, leaving 6 bases of the junction unmatched. This CDR3 spans 14 amino acids.

The CDR3 loop is CASSQDFGGAAFRQETQYF. DNA of the CDR3: TGTGCCAGCAGCCAAGATTTTGGGGGGGCGGCTTTTAGACAAGAGACCCAGTACTTC. This chain connects TRBV3-1 (or the pseudogene TRBV3-2) to TRBJ2-5, with D perhaps TRBD2 (7 bases). V lost 0 bases to trimming and J lost 2 bases, with 22 bases between them. CDR1 and CDR2 from the germline V gene are LGHDT and YNNKEL (reference sequence). There are 19 residues in the CDR3.